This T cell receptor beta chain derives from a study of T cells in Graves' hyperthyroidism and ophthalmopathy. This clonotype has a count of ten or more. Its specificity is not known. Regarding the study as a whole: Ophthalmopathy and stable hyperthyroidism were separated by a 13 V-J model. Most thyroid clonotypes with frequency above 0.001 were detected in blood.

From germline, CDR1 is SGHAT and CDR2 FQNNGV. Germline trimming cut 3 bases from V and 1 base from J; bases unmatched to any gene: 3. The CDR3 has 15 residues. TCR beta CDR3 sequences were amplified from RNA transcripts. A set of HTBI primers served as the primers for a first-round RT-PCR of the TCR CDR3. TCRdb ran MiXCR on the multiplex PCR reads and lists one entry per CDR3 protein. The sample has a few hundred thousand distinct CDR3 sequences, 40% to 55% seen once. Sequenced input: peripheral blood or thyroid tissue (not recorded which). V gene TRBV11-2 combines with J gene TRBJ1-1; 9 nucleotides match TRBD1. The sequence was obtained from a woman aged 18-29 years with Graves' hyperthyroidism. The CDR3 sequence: CASSFWDRENTEAFF. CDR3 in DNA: TGTGCCAGCAGCTTCTGGGACAGGGAGAACACTGAAGCTTTCTTT.